The 19 T cell receptor beta chains below all came from one sample that was sequenced in a study of cytomegalovirus exposure and HLA in healthy donors. PCR primers comprised 60 Vbeta and 13 Jbeta primers. The repertoire was sequenced with immunoSEQ multiplex PCR; TCRdb's copy has only in-frame clones and lacks some. The repertoire holds more than 150,000 clones, with around 80% as singletons. Sequenced sample: PBMCs. These receptors were obtained from a woman under 40 in good health and CMV-seronegative.

The chain links TRBV19 to TRBJ1-2; the D gene is possibly TRBD1 (5 bases). Germline CDR1 LNHDA, CDR2 SQIVND (reference sequence). The V end was cut by 5 bases, the J end by 8 bases, with 15 bases between. The CDR3 extends over 13 amino acids. CDR3 sequence reads: CASSPGHSMGYTF. As DNA, the CDR3 is TGTGCCAGTAGTCCCGGACATTCCATGGGCTACACCTTC.

J is TRBJ1-5 and V is TRBV7-2, with a tentative D call TRBD1 (5 bases). Germline CDR1 reads SGHTA; CDR2 reads FQGNSA. The CDR3 contains 16 residues. The V gene lost 2 bases and the J gene lost 4 bases, with 15 bases spanning the gap. As DNA, the CDR3 is TGTGCCAGCAGCTTATTGAGCAGCGGGGGGAATCAGCCCCAGCATTTT. This encodes CASSLLSSGGNQPQHF.

The J gene is TRBJ1-1, the V gene TRBV7-6; possibly TRBD1 for D (5 bases). CDR1 is SGHVS, CDR2 FNYEAQ, per germline. The CDR3 has 14 amino acids. V was cut by 6 bases and J by 4 bases, with 15 bases left in between. CDR3 in amino acids: CASSTWGDGTEAFF. The CDR3 nucleotides are TGTGCCAGCAGTACCTGGGGCGATGGCACTGAAGCTTTCTTT.

The chain employs TRBV4-2 and TRBJ2-7; D gene ambiguous. The CDR3 totals 14 residues. Germline V gives CDR1 LGHNA, CDR2 YNFKEQ. V lost 2 bases and J lost 2, with 10 bases in between. The CDR3 loop reads CASSQSGLPYEQYF. In DNA form, the CDR3 reads TGTGCCAGCAGCCAATCCGGGTTGCCCTACGAGCAGTACTTC.

The chain has TRBV28 and TRBJ2-1; 7 positions agree with TRBD1. This CDR3 is built from 12 residues. Germline assignment: CDR1 MDHEN and CDR2 SYDVKM. V lost 5 bases, J lost 10 bases, and 5 bases stayed unmatched. CDR3 amino acids: CASSPNRGEQFF. DNA of the CDR3: TGTGCCAGCAGTCCTAACAGGGGCGAGCAGTTCTTC.

This clone has only one observation. The chain recombines TRBV27 with TRBJ1-5, with D unresolved. The ends were cut back, 9 bases at V and 4 bases at J, with 13 bases in the middle. Germline CDR1 reads MNHEY; CDR2 reads SMNVEV (reference sequence). The CDR3 consists of 13 residues. The CDR3 bases are TGTGCCAGTGCGGTCTTTTTAAATCAGCCCCAGCATTTT. Translation: CASAVFLNQPQHF.

The chain has TRBV18 and TRBJ1-5, with 9 bases matching TRBD1. Germline V gives CDR1 KGHSH, CDR2 LQKENI. V lost 4 bases to trimming and J lost 6 bases; unmatched junction nucleotides: 13. This CDR3 is 17 amino acids long. CDR3 bases: TGTGCCAGCTCACGGGGGGGCCCCGGGACAGGGAGTCAGCCCCAGCATTTT. Residues: CASSRGGPGTGSQPQHF.

Comments on this clone: Germline and junction disagree at one end, which may indicate a read error. V usage is TRBV7-7 and J usage is TRBJ1-4, with D uncertain. The CDR3 is 13 amino acids. Germline CDR1 is SSHAT and CDR2 is FNYEAQ (reference sequence). CDR3 in DNA: TGTGCTAGCAGGAGCGCAACTAATGAAAAACTGTTTTTT. It translates to CASRSATNEKLFF.

J is TRBJ2-1 and V is TRBV7-2; D is ambiguous. The V and J ends lost 1 base and 0 bases respectively, with 7 bases between them. Germline loops: CDR1 SGHTA, CDR2 FQGNSA. The CDR3 runs to 15 residues. The CDR3 DNA follows: TGTGCCAGCAGCTTAGATCAATTCTCCTACAATGAGCAGTTCTTC. Translation: CASSLDQFSYNEQFF.

J is TRBJ1-2 and V is TRBV7-2; 7 nucleotides align to TRBD1. The CDR3 contains 14 residues. The germline V gene encodes CDR1 SGHTA and CDR2 FQGNSA. V shed 0 bases and J 4 bases; nucleotides not matched to a gene: 2. The CDR3 DNA follows: TGTGCCAGCAGCTTAGCAGGGGGCTTCTATGGCTACACCTTC. Translated, it gives CASSLAGGFYGYTF.

This chain connects TRBV30 to TRBJ2-7, with 8 bases fitting TRBD1. With 4 bases clipped from V and 4 bases from J, the junction kept 3 bases outside the gene matches. From germline, CDR1 is GTSNPN and CDR2 SVGIG (reference sequence). The CDR3 sequence is 12 residues long. CDR3 coding DNA: TGTGCCTGGACAGGGGGCATTTACGAGCAGTACTTC. As protein: CAWTGGIYEQYF.

The sample holds a few counts of this clone. V gene TRBV6-1 combines with J gene TRBJ1-5; perhaps TRBD1 as D (6 bases). The CDR3 extends over 15 amino acids. V gave up 2 bases and J gave up 5 bases, with 13 bases separating them. From germline, CDR1 is MNHNS and CDR2 SASEGT. The CDR3 is CASSEQYRDHQPQHF. The CDR3 coding sequence is TGTGCCAGCAGTGAACAATACAGGGATCATCAGCCCCAGCATTTT.

This chain links TRBV5-6 with TRBJ1-2; no firm D call. V gave up 2 bases and J gave up 2 bases, with 10 bases separating them. CDR3 length equals 14 residues. Germline V gene data show CDR1 as SGHDT and CDR2 as YYEEEE. This chain's CDR3 is CASSLDQRNYGYTF. In nucleotides, the CDR3 is TGTGCCAGCAGCTTAGATCAACGGAACTATGGCTACACCTTC.

This clone was detected a few times. This chain uses TRBV7-6 with TRBJ1-1; D is ambiguous. The V gene lost 0 bases and the J gene lost 4 bases, with 6 bases spanning the gap. Germline lookup yields CDR1 SGHVS and CDR2 FNYEAQ. This CDR3 has 13 residues. The CDR3 loop is CASSLAISTEAFF. The CDR3, as DNA: TGTGCCAGCAGCTTAGCAATCTCCACTGAAGCTTTCTTT.

The CDR3 region is CASSWGGAYEQYF. CDR3 DNA: TGTGCCAGCAGCTGGGGGGGAGCCTACGAGCAGTACTTC. The V gene is TRBV7-3, the J gene TRBJ2-7; 7 bases align to TRBD2. V shed 4 bases and J 2 bases; nucleotides not matched to a gene: 2. Germline V gene sequence: CDR1 SGHTA, CDR2 FQGTGA. This CDR3 spans 13 amino acids.

This chain uses TRBV25-1 with TRBJ2-2; D is possibly TRBD2 (6 bases). The V gene lost 4 bases and the J gene lost 7 bases, with 16 bases spanning the gap. Germline V gene data show CDR1 as MGHDK and CDR2 as SYGVNS. The CDR3 runs 15 residues. The CDR3 protein is CASSGGGTQHGELFF. CDR3 nucleotide sequence: TGTGCCAGCAGTGGGGGCGGGACCCAGCACGGGGAGCTGTTTTTT.

The rearrangement uses TRBV5-1 and TRBJ1-4, with a weak D call TRBD1 (5 bases). Germline values: CDR1 SGHRS, CDR2 YFSETQ. CDR3 length equals 15 residues. The germline V and J ends were trimmed by 2 bases and 7 bases, with 15 bases remaining between them. CDR3 nucleotide sequence: TGCGCCAGCAGCTTCTCGGGGGGAGGGGTTGAAAAACTGTTTTTT. It is translated as CASSFSGGGVEKLFF.

The J gene is TRBJ1-1, the V gene TRBV29-1, with TRBD1 as a possible D gene (5 bases). Germline V gene sequence: CDR1 SQVTM, CDR2 ANQGSEA. Between the trimmed V and J ends, which lost 5 bases and 3 bases, there was a span of 10 bases. This CDR3 has 12 residues. This chain's CDR3 is CSVNWGDTEAFF. CDR3 DNA sequence: TGCAGCGTTAATTGGGGGGACACTGAAGCTTTCTTT.

V gene TRBV20-1 combines with J gene TRBJ1-2; D gene uncertain. Germline CDR1 reads DFQATT; CDR2 reads SNEGSKA (reference sequence). This CDR3 has 11 residues. The germline V and J ends were trimmed by 0 bases and 10 bases, with 9 bases remaining between them. This CDR3 is CSARDPEDYTF. The CDR3 nucleotides read TGCAGTGCTAGAGATCCCGAGGACTACACCTTC.